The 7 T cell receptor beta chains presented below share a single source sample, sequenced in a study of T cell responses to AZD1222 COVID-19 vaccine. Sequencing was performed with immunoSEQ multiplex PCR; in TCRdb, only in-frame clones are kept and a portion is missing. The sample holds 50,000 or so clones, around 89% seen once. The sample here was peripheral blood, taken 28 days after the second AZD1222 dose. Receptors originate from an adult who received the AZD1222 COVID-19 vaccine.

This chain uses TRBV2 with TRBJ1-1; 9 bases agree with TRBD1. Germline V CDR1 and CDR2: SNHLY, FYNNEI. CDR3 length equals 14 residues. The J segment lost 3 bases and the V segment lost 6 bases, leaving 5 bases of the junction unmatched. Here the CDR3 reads CASRRQGGDTEAFF. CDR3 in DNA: TGTGCCAGCAGGAGACAGGGGGGGGACACTGAAGCTTTCTTT. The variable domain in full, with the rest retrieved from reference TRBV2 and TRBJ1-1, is EPEVTQTPSHQVTQMGQEVILRCVPISNHLYFYWYRQILGQKVEFLVSFYNNEISEKSEIFDDQFSVERPDGSNFTLKIRSTKLEDSAMYFCASRRQGGDTEAFFGQGTRLTVV.

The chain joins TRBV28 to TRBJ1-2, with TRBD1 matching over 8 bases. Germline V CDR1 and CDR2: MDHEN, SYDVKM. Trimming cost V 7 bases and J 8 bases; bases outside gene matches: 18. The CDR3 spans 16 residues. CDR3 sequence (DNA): TGTGCCAGCATCACTCCGACGCAGGGGGCGAATTTCGGCTACACCTTC. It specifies CASITPTQGANFGYTF.

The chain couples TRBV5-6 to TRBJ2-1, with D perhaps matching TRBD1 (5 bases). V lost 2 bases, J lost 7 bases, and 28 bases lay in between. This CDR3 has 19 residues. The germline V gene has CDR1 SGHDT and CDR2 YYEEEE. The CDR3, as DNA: TGTGCCAGCAGCTTTATGCCCGACCGAAAAACAGGCGCTTTGAATGAGCAGTTCTTC. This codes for CASSFMPDRKTGALNEQFF.

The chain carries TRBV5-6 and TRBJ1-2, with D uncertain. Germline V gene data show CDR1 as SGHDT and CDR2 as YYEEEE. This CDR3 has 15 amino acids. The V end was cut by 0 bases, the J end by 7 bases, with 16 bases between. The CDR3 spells CASSLGPPQDSGYTF. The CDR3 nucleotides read TGTGCCAGCAGCTTGGGTCCCCCTCAGGACTCTGGCTACACCTTC.

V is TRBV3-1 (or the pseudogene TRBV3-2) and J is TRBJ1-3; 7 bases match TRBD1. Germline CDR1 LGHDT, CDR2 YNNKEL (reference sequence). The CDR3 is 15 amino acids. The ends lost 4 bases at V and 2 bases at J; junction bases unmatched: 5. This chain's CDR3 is CASSPRGSAGNTIYF. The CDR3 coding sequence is TGTGCCAGCAGCCCCAGGGGGAGCGCTGGAAACACCATATATTTT.

The CDR3 DNA follows: TGCGCCAGCAGCTTGGTCTGGGGGGCGGACACTGAAGCTTTCTTT. Amino acids: CASSLVWGADTEAFF. The chain carries TRBV5-1 and TRBJ1-1; D is possibly TRBD1 (6 bases). Trimming stripped 0 bases from V and 3 bases from J, with 12 bases between. The CDR3 is 15 amino acids. Germline lookup yields CDR1 SGHRS and CDR2 YFSETQ.

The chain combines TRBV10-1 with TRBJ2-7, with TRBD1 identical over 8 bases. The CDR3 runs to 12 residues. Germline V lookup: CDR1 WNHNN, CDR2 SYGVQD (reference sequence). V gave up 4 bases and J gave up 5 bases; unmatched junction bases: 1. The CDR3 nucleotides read TGCGCCAGCAGTGCGACAGGGGACGAGCAGTACTTC. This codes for CASSATGDEQYF.